Shown below are 7 T cell receptor beta chains from a single sample sequenced in a study of blood T cell repertoires in COVID-19. The assay was immunoSEQ multiplex PCR, and TCRdb's table has in-frame clones only and misses some. Among roughly 150,000 clones listed, roughly 80% were seen once. Sample: PBMCs or T cells enriched from blood (not recorded which). These receptors came from a woman between 50 and 59 years old who had recovered from COVID-19.

The V and J genes are TRBV7-6 and TRBJ1-6; 9 nucleotides agree with TRBD1. The CDR3 has 16 amino acids. V shed 1 base, J shed 10 bases, and the junction held 8 bases outside the gene matches. Germline CDR1 reads SGHVS; CDR2 reads FNYEAQ. CDR3 nucleotide sequence: TGTGCCAGCAGCTTAGAGCCGGGACAGGGAAGGTCACCCCTCCACTTT. Translating gives CASSLEPGQGRSPLHF.

V usage is TRBV19 and J usage is TRBJ1-5; no definite D call. V shed 4 bases and J shed 2 bases, with 12 bases lying between them. The germline V gene encodes CDR1 LNHDA and CDR2 SQIVND (reference sequence). The CDR3 totals 15 residues. The CDR3 coding sequence is TGTGCCAGTAGTACGTTTAATCCGGGCAATCAGCCCCAGCATTTT. It yields the protein CASSTFNPGNQPQHF.

The chain uses TRBV10-3 and TRBJ1-1, with TRBD1 identical over 7 bases. The germline gives CDR1 ENHRY, CDR2 SYGVKD. This CDR3 is built from 13 residues. V dropped 3 bases and J dropped 6; count of bases not matched to a gene: 4. CDR3 coding DNA: TGTGCCATCAGTGACACCGACAGGGCTGAAGCTTTCTTT. Translating it yields CAISDTDRAEAFF.

The chain has TRBV7-2 and TRBJ1-2; D call uncertain. Germline values: CDR1 SGHTA, CDR2 FQGNSA. The CDR3 consists of 14 residues. V lost 1 base, J lost 2 bases, and 8 bases lay in between. CDR3 DNA sequence: TGTGCCAGCAGCTTAGGTGGGCAGAACTATGGCTACACCTTC. Translation: CASSLGGQNYGYTF. The variable domain in full, with the rest retrieved from reference TRBV7-2 and TRBJ1-2, is GAGVSQSPSNKVTEKGKDVELRCDPISGHTALYWYRQSLGQGLEFLIYFQGNSAPDKSGLPSDRFSAERTGGSVSTLTIQRTQQEDSAVYLCASSLGGQNYGYTFGSGTRLTVV.

The chain has TRBV19 and TRBJ2-1; the D gene is possibly TRBD1 (5 bases). The germline V and J ends were trimmed by 1 base and 3 bases, with 13 bases remaining between them. CDR1 is LNHDA, CDR2 SQIVND, per germline (reference sequence). The CDR3 has 16 residues. The CDR3 loop is CASSIVRTLHYNEQFF. CDR3 in DNA: TGTGCCAGTAGTATAGTCCGGACACTACACTACAATGAGCAGTTCTTC.

This chain's CDR3 is CAISVVAGGNEQFF. CDR3 coding DNA: TGTGCCATCAGTGTGGTAGCGGGAGGCAATGAGCAGTTCTTC. This chain connects TRBV10-3 to TRBJ2-1, with TRBD2 matching 10 bases. The germline CDR1 and CDR2 sequences are ENHRY and SYGVKD. Trimming at V came to 4 bases and at J to 6 bases, leaving 3 bases not matched to a gene. This CDR3 contains 14 residues.

This clone has only a few counts. The chain has TRBV7-2 and TRBJ1-6; 7 bases are a match to TRBD1. Germline V gene lookup returns CDR1 SGHTA and CDR2 FQGNSA. With V trimmed by 5 bases and J by 9 bases, 10 bases remained unmatched. The CDR3 sequence is 15 residues long. The CDR3, as DNA: TGTGCCAGCAGCGACAGACAGGGCGAAGGTTCACCCCTCCACTTT. Its protein product is CASSDRQGEGSPLHF.